The 15 T cell receptor beta chains below were found in one sample sequenced in a study of T cell responses to AZD1222 COVID-19 vaccine. Profiling relied on immunoSEQ multiplex PCR, and the TCRdb table lists in-frame clones only, not all of them. The data hold about 80,000 clones, with more than 85% observed a single time. The sample consisted of peripheral blood, taken 28 days after the second AZD1222 dose. The receptors derive from an adult who received the AZD1222 COVID-19 vaccine.

The rearrangement joins TRBV7-3 to TRBJ1-2, with D possibly being TRBD1 (5 bases). V was shortened by 0 bases and J by 6 bases, with 14 bases between the two germline ends. The CDR3 length is 15 residues. Germline V gene lookup returns CDR1 SGHTA and CDR2 FQGTGA. This chain's CDR3 is CASSLTWGGVNGYTF. The CDR3, as DNA: TGTGCCAGCAGCTTAACGTGGGGAGGGGTGAATGGCTACACCTTC.

This sequence joins TRBV15 and TRBJ1-1; D remains unclear. Germline V gene lookup returns CDR1 LNHNV and CDR2 YYDKDF (reference sequence). This CDR3 is built from 14 residues. V shed 1 base and J shed 3 bases, with 9 bases lying between them. CDR3 in DNA: TGTGCCACCAGCAGAGCCGGGAAGGACACTGAAGCTTTCTTT. It yields the protein CATSRAGKDTEAFF.

The chain recombines TRBV15 with TRBJ1-1, with a tentative D call TRBD1 (5 bases). V dropped 3 bases and J dropped 5 bases, with 16 bases sitting between them. From germline, CDR1 is LNHNV and CDR2 YYDKDF (reference sequence). The length of the CDR3 is 15 residues. CDR3: CATSREPREGTEAFF. Written as DNA, the CDR3 is TGTGCCACCAGCAGGGAGCCCAGGGAGGGGACTGAAGCTTTCTTT.

The rearrangement uses TRBV25-1 and TRBJ1-1; 7 bases are shared with TRBD1. With 1 base clipped from V and 4 bases from J, the junction kept 0 bases outside the gene matches. Per the germline V gene, CDR1 is MGHDK and CDR2 is SYGVNS. This CDR3 is 13 amino acids long. The CDR3, as DNA: TGTGCCAGCAGTGAATCAGGGGGCACTGAAGCTTTCTTT. It translates to CASSESGGTEAFF.

This rearrangement joins TRBV5-1 to TRBJ2-7, with 12 bases lining up with TRBD2. Germline lookup yields CDR1 SGHRS and CDR2 YFSETQ. This CDR3 has 13 amino acids. J gave up 7 bases and V 4 bases, and 3 bases lay outside the gene matches. The CDR3 protein is CASSLAGGSEQYF. The CDR3, as DNA: TGCGCCAGCAGCCTAGCGGGAGGGTCTGAGCAGTACTTC.

As DNA, the CDR3 is TGCAGCGTCCGCCGGCTAGCGGGAGAGACCCAGTACTTC. This translates into CSVRRLAGETQYF. The chain is built from TRBV29-1 and TRBJ2-5; 8 nucleotides agree with TRBD2. This CDR3 comprises 13 residues. Germline V gene lookup returns CDR1 SQVTM and CDR2 ANQGSEA. Trimming cost V 6 bases and J 4 bases; bases outside gene matches: 7.

The chain's CDR3 is CAWTTGGTVNTEAFF. The CDR3 DNA is TGTGCCTGGACCACTGGAGGGACGGTGAACACTGAAGCTTTCTTT. The chain employs TRBV30 and TRBJ1-1; tentatively, D is TRBD1 (5 bases). This CDR3 is built from 15 residues. Trimming removed 4 bases at V and 0 bases at J, with 15 bases between. The germline gives CDR1 GTSNPN, CDR2 SVGIG (reference sequence).

This clone was detected only a few times. The chain employs TRBV5-1 and TRBJ1-2; TRBD1 agrees at 8 bases. CDR1 is SGHRS and CDR2 is YFSETQ in the germline V gene. V lost 2 bases and J lost 7; bases outside the gene matches: 4. The CDR3 is made up of 13 amino acids. The CDR3 sequence: CASSFGQGGGYTF. Written as DNA, the CDR3 is TGCGCCAGCAGCTTTGGACAGGGAGGTGGCTACACCTTC.

This clone was counted between two and nine times. The genes are TRBV28 and TRBJ2-7; 9 bases are shared with TRBD2. The CDR3 runs 14 residues. Germline CDR1 and CDR2: MDHEN and SYDVKM. V shed 6 bases, J shed 4 bases, and the junction held 7 bases outside the gene matches. Here the CDR3 reads CASRAGGSRYEQYF. CDR3 sequence (DNA): TGTGCCAGCAGAGCGGGAGGCTCCCGTTACGAGCAGTACTTC.

The chain joins TRBV24-1 to TRBJ2-1; unclear D gene. The CDR3 has 14 amino acids. Germline V gives CDR1 KGHDR, CDR2 SFDVKD. Trimming left V 4 bases short and J 9 bases short, with 15 bases between. The CDR3 spells CATSDPSTMSEQFF. For the CDR3, the DNA is TGTGCCACCAGTGACCCCTCAACCATGAGTGAGCAGTTCTTC.

The chain links TRBV18 to TRBJ2-7; D is tentatively TRBD1 or TRBD2 (5 bases each). The CDR3 is made up of 15 amino acids. Germline CDR1 reads KGHSH; CDR2 reads LQKENI. Trimming took off 6 bases at V and 6 bases at J, with 21 bases between the two ends. The CDR3 protein is CASSASGARSGEQYF. The CDR3, as DNA: TGTGCCAGCTCTGCCTCCGGGGCCCGGTCGGGCGAGCAGTACTTC.

CDR3 in amino acids: CASSAKSSGRDEQYF. DNA for the CDR3: TGTGCCAGTAGTGCTAAGAGTAGCGGGAGGGACGAGCAGTACTTC. The rearrangement joins TRBV19 to TRBJ2-7; 11 bases align to TRBD2. Germline trimming cut 5 bases from V and 5 bases from J; bases unmatched to any gene: 8. CDR1 is LNHDA and CDR2 is SQIVND in the germline V gene (reference sequence). The length of the CDR3 is 15 residues.

V is TRBV18 and J is TRBJ1-4, with D unresolved. This CDR3 comprises 15 residues. Germline CDR1 reads KGHSH; CDR2 reads LQKENI. Trimming cost V 2 bases and J 6 bases, with 13 bases left between them. This CDR3 reads CASSPGNGGDEKLFF. DNA for the CDR3: TGTGCCAGCTCACCAGGGAATGGAGGAGATGAAAAACTGTTTTTT.

DNA of the CDR3: TGTGCCAGCAGAAACGGACAGGGCTGGGAAAAACTGTTTTTT. It specifies CASRNGQGWEKLFF. The chain recombines TRBV28 with TRBJ1-4; 8 bases fit TRBD1. CDR1 and CDR2 from the germline V gene are MDHEN and SYDVKM. This CDR3 contains 14 residues. V shed 6 bases, J shed 8 bases, and the junction held 8 bases outside the gene matches.

V gene TRBV10-3 combines with J gene TRBJ2-5; D gene unclear. Trimming shortened V by 5 bases and J by 1 base, and 11 bases separated the two germline ends. The germline V gene has CDR1 ENHRY and CDR2 SYGVKD. This CDR3 is built from 14 residues. The chain's CDR3 is CAISNLGLQETQYF. DNA of the CDR3: TGTGCCATCAGTAACCTTGGTCTCCAAGAGACCCAGTACTTC.